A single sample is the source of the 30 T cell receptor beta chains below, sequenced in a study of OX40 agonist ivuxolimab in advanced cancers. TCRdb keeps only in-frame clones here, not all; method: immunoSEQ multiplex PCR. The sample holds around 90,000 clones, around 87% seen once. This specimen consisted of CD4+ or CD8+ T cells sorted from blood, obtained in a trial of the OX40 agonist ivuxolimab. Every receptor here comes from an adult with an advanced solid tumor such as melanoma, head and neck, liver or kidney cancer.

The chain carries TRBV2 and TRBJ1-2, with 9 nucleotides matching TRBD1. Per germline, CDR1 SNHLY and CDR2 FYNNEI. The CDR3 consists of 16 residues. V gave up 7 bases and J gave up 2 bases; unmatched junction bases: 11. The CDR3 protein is CASTSPGQGLNYGYTF. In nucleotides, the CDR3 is TGTGCCAGCACCTCACCGGGACAGGGTCTGAACTATGGCTACACCTTC.

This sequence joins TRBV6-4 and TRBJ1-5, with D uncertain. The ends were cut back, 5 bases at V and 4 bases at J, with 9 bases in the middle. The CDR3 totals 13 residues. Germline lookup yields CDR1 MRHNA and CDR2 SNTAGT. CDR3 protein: CASSTEGNQPQHF. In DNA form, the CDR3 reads TGTGCCAGCAGTACAGAAGGGAATCAGCCCCAGCATTTT.

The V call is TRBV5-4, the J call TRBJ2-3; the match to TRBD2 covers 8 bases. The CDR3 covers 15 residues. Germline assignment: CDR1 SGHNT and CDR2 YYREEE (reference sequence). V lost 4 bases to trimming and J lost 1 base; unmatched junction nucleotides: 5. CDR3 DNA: TGTGCCAGCAGCCAGCGGGGGAGAGGCACAGATACGCAGTATTTT. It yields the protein CASSQRGRGTDTQYF. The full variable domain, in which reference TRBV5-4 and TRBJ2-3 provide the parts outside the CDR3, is ETGVTQSPTHLIKTRGQQVTLRCSSQSGHNTVSWYQQALGQGPQFIFQYYREEENGRGNFPPRFSGLQFPNYSSELNVNALELDDSALYLCASSQRGRGTDTQYFGPGTRLTVL.

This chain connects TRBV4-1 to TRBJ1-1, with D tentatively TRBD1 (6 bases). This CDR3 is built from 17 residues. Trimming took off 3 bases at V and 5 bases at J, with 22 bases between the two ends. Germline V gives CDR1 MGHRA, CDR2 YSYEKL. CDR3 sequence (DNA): TGCGCCAGCAGCCAGGGACTAAGGGGCCAGGGGCTGACTGAAGCTTTCTTT. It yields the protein CASSQGLRGQGLTEAFF.

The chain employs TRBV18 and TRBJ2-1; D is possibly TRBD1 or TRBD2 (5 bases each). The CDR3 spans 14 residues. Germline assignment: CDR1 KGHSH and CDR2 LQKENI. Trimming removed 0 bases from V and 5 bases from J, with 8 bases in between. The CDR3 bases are TGTGCCAGCTCACCACCCGGGACGGACAATGAGCAGTTCTTC. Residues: CASSPPGTDNEQFF.

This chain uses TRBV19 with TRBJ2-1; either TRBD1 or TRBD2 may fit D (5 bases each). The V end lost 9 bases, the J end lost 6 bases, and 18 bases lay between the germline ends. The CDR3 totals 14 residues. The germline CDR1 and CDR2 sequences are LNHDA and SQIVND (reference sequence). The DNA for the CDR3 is TGTGCCAGCCAAAATACATGGGGGACCAATGAGCAGTTCTTC. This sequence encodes CASQNTWGTNEQFF.

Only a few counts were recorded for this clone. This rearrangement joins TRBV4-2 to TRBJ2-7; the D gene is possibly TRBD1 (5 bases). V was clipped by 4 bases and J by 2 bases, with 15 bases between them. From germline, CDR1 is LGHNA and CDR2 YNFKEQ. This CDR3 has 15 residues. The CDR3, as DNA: TGTGCCAGCAGCCGACGCTCCGACAGCGCCTACGAGCAGTACTTC. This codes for CASSRRSDSAYEQYF.

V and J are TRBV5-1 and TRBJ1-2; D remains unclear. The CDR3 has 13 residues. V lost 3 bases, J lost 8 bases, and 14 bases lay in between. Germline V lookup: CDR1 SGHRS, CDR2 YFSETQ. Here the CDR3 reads CASSSEGSRGYTF. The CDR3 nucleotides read TGCGCCAGCAGCTCCGAAGGATCGAGGGGCTACACCTTC.

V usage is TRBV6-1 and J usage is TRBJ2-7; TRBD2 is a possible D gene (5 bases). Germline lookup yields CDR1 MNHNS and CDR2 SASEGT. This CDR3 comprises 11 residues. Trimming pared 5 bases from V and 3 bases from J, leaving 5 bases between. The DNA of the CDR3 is TGTGCCAGCAGTCGGGGCTACGAGCAGTACTTC. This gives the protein CASSRGYEQYF.

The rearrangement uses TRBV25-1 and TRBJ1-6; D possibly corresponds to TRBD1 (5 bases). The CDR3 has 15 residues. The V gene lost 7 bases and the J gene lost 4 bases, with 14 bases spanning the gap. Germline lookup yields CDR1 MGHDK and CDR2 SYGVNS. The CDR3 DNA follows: TGTGCCAGCACGGAATCGAGGGGTTATAATTCACCCCTCCACTTT. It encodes CASTESRGYNSPLHF.

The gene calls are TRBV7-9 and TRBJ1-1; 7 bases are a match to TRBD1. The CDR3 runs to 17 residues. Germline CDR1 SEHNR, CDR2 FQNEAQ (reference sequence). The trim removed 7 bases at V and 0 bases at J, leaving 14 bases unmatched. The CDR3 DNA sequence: TGTGCCAGCAACCCAGGGACAGCCCGCCTGATGAACACTGAAGCTTTCTTT. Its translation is CASNPGTARLMNTEAFF.

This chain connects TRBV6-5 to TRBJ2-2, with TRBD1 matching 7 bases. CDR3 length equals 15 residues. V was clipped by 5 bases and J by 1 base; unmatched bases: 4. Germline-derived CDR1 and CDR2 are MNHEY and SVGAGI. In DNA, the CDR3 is TGTGCCAGCAGTAGGGGGACAGAGAACACCGGGGAGCTGTTTTTT. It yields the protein CASSRGTENTGELFF.

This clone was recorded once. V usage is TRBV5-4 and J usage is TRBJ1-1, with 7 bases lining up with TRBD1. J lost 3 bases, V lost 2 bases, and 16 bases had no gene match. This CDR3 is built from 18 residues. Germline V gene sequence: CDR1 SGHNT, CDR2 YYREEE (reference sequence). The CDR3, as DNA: TGTGCCAGCAGCTTCCCTACCGCCGGCGGCAGGGGGGACACTGAAGCTTTCTTT. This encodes CASSFPTAGGRGDTEAFF.

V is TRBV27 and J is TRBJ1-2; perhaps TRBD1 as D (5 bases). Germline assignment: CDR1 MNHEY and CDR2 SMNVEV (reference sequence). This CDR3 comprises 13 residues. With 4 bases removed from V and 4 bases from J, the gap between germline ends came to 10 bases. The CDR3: CASSSGHAYGYTF. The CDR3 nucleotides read TGTGCCAGCAGTTCAGGACATGCCTATGGCTACACCTTC.

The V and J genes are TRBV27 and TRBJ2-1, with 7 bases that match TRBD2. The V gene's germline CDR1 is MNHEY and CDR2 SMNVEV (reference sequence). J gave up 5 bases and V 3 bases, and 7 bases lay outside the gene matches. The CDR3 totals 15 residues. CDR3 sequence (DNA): TGTGCCAGCAGTTTGTTACTAGCGTCAAACAATGAGCAGTTCTTC. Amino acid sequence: CASSLLLASNNEQFF.

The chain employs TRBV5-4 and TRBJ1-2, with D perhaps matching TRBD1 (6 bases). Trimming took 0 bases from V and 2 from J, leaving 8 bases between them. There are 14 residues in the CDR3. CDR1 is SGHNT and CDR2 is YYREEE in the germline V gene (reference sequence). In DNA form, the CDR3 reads TGTGCCAGCAGCTTGGGACAGGCGAACTATGGCTACACCTTC. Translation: CASSLGQANYGYTF. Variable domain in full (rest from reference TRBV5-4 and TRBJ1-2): ETGVTQSPTHLIKTRGQQVTLRCSSQSGHNTVSWYQQALGQGPQFIFQYYREEENGRGNFPPRFSGLQFPNYSSELNVNALELDDSALYLCASSLGQANYGYTFGSGTRLTVV.

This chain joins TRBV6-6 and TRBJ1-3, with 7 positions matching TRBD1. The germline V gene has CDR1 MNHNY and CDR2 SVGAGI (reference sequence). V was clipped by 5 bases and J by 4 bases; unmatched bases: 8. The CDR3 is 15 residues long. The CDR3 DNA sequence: TGTGCCAGCAGTCTCGACAGGGTACACGGAAACACCATATATTTT. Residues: CASSLDRVHGNTIYF.

The CDR3 nucleotides are TGCGCCAGCAGCACGGGACTGACTAATGAAAAACTGTTTTTT. As protein: CASSTGLTNEKLFF. The chain carries TRBV5-1 and TRBJ1-4; the D gene is possibly TRBD1 (5 bases). This CDR3 is built from 14 residues. V was cut by 4 bases and J by 2 bases, with 9 bases left in between. The germline V gene has CDR1 SGHRS and CDR2 YFSETQ.

CDR3 nucleotides: TGTGCCAGCTCATACAGGGACACTGAAGCTTTCTTT. Translation gives CASSYRDTEAFF. This chain joins TRBV18 and TRBJ1-1; maybe TRBD1 (6 bases). CDR1 is KGHSH, CDR2 LQKENI, per germline. V lost 5 bases to trimming and J lost 3 bases, with 7 bases between them. This CDR3 has 12 amino acids.

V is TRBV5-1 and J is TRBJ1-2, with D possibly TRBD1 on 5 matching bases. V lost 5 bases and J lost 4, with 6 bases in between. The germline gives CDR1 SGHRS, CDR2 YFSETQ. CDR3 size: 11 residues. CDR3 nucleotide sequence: TGCGCCAGCAGGGGACTCTATGGCTACACCTTC. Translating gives CASRGLYGYTF.

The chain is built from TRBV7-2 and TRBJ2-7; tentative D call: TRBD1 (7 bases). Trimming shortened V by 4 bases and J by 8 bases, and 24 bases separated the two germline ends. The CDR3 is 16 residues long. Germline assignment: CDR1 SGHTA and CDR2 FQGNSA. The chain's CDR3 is CASSSRRVVRGAKQYF. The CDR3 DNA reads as TGTGCCAGCAGCTCGCGGCGGGTAGTCAGGGGGGCCAAGCAGTACTTC.

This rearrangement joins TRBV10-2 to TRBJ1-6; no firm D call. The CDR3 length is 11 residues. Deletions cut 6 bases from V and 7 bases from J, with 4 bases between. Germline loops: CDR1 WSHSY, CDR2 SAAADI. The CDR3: CASRENSPLHF. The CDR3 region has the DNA TGCGCCAGCAGAGAGAATTCACCCCTCCACTTT.

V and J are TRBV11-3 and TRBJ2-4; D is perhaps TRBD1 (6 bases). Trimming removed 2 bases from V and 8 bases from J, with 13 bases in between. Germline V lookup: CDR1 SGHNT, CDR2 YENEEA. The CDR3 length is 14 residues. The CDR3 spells CASSLQGKMDIQYF. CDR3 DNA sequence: TGTGCCAGCAGCTTACAGGGGAAGATGGACATTCAGTACTTC.

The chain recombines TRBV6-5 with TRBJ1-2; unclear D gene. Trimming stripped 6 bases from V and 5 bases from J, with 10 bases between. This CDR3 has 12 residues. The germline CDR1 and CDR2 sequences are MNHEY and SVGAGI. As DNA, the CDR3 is TGTGCCAGCAGCCCGGACCCGTATGGCTACACCTTC. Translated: CASSPDPYGYTF.

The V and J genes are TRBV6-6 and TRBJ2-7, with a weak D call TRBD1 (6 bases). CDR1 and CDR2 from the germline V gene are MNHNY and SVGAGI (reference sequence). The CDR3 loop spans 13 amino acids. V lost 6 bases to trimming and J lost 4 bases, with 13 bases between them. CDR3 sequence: CASSLLQGYEQYF. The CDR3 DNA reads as TGTGCCAGCAGCCTGCTACAGGGATACGAGCAGTACTTC.

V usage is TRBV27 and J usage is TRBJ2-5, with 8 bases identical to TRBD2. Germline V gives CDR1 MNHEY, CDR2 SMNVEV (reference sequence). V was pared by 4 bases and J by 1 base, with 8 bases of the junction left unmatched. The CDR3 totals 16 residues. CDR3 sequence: CASSSGTRGGQETQYF. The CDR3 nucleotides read TGTGCCAGCAGTTCCGGGACTAGGGGGGGCCAAGAGACCCAGTACTTC.

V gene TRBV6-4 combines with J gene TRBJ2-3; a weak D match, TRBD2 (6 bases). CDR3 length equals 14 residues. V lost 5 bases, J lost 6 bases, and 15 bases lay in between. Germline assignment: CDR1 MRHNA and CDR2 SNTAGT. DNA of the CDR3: TGTGCCAGCAGTAGCGGGCCGAATGAGGATACGCAGTATTTT. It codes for CASSSGPNEDTQYF.

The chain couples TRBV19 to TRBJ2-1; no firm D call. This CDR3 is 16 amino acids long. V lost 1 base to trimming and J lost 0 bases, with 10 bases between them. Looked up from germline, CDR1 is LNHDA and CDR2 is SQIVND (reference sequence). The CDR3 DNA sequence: TGTGCCAGTAGTATAGCGGAGAGAAGCTCCTACAATGAGCAGTTCTTC. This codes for CASSIAERSSYNEQFF.

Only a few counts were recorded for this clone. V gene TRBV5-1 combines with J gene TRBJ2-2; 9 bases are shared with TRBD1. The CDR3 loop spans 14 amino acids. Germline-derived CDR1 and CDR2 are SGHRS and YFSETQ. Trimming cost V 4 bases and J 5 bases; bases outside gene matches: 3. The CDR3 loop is CASSPTGGTGELFF. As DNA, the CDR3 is TGCGCCAGCAGCCCGACAGGGGGTACCGGGGAGCTGTTTTTT. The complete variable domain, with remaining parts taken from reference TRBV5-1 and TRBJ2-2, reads KAGVTQTPRYLIKTRGQQVTLSCSPISGHRSVSWYQQTPGQGLQFLFEYFSETQRNKGNFPGRFSGRQFSNSRSEMNVSTLELGDSALYLCASSPTGGTGELFFGEGSRLTVL.

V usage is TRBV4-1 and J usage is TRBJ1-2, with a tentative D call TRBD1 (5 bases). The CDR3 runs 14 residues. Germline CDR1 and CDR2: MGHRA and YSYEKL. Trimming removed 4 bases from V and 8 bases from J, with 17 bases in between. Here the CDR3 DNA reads TGCGCCAGCAGCCCCGGGACCTGGGGACGCGGCTACACCTTC. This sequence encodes CASSPGTWGRGYTF.